The entry that follows covers one T cell receptor (beta chain) sequence. This CDR3 is 13 amino acids long. V lost 0 bases and J 4 bases, leaving 10 bases between the germline ends. Per the germline V gene, CDR1 is DFQATT and CDR2 is SNEGSKA (reference sequence). This sample is drawn from a study of regulatory T cells in long-lasting Graves disease. TCR beta libraries were built with iRepertoire HTBI primers and Arm-PCR of CDR3 regions. TCRdb re-called the multiplex PCR reads with MiXCR, one entry per CDR3 protein. Here the sample spans around 500,000 distinct CDR3 sequences, 9.5% to 15% being singletons. Indicated time point: newly diagnosed GD, antithyroid drugs for less than 3 months. After RNA was extracted from PBMCs, the TCR library was made from it. This sample was shared with a second study, whose subject was T cells in Graves' hyperthyroidism and ophthalmopathy. As that report states: During a first-round RT-PCR of the TCR CDR3, the HTBI primer set was used.

The sequence came from a woman in her 30s with Graves disease. The chain employs TRBV20-1 and TRBJ2-7, with D unresolved. Sample: peripheral blood mononuclear cells (PBMCs), taken at new diagnosis, from a patient treated with antithyroid drugs. In DNA form, the CDR3 reads TGCAGTGCTAGAGATGGGTGGGGTTACGAGCAGTACTTC. Its protein product is CSARDGWGYEQYF.